This T cell receptor beta chain comes out of a study of Graves' ophthalmopathy and Graves' hyperthyroidism. This clonotype was recorded a few times. PBMCs were isolated from a 10 ml sample of fresh peripheral blood. Beta-chain TCR CDR3 regions were amplified from RNA transcripts. An initial RT-PCR round employing HTBI primers preceded a second-round multiplex PCR. TCRdb ran MiXCR on the multiplex PCR reads and lists one entry per CDR3 protein. The sample carries some 410,000 distinct CDR3 sequences, approximately 21% recorded once. This TCR was sampled from a woman younger than 30 with stable Graves' hyperthyroidism. Sequencing was performed on peripheral blood.

The CDR3 protein is CASSYSIRGGAYNSPLHF. For the CDR3, the DNA is TGTGCCAGCAGTTACTCGATCCGGGGAGGCGCCTATAATTCACCCCTCCACTTT. The genes are TRBV6-5 and TRBJ1-6; no definite D call. The V gene lost 0 bases and the J gene lost 2 bases, with 14 bases spanning the gap. The germline V gene has CDR1 MNHEY and CDR2 SVGAGI. The length of the CDR3 is 18 residues.